This T cell receptor beta chain is drawn from a study of post-analysis software for immune sequencing data. Study information: The disease courses covered relapsing-remitting, secondary progressive and progressive-relapsing multiple sclerosis.

Overall study findings and caveats: Analysis by F measure revealed that same-batch samples clustered strongly together. Controls showed significantly higher normalized Chao1 diversity than did multiple sclerosis patients. About five TRBV segments were more frequent in patients than controls; TRBV5-6, TRBV5-1 and TRBV20-1 belonged to this group.

Note on this clonotype: Antigen specificity is unknown.

Libraries were made from TCR beta cDNA, and they carried unique molecular identifiers. Around 500,000 cDNA molecules were obtained from about 1 to 10 million T cells. TCRdb itself ran the PCR reads through MiXCR, one entry per CDR3 protein. The table records fewer than 850,000 distinct CDR3 sequences, more than 45% of them present only once. The length of the CDR3 is 12 residues. Trimming removed 6 bases at V and 8 bases at J, with 14 bases between. Germline CDR1 is DFQATT and CDR2 is SNEGSKA (reference sequence). This receptor was identified in a girl aged 5-17 years with multiple sclerosis. The sequenced material came from blood. V and J are TRBV20-1 and TRBJ2-1; D is ambiguous. The CDR3 DNA follows: TGCAGTGCCCGGCACACGTTCGATGAGCAGTTCTTC. The encoded protein is CSARHTFDEQFF.